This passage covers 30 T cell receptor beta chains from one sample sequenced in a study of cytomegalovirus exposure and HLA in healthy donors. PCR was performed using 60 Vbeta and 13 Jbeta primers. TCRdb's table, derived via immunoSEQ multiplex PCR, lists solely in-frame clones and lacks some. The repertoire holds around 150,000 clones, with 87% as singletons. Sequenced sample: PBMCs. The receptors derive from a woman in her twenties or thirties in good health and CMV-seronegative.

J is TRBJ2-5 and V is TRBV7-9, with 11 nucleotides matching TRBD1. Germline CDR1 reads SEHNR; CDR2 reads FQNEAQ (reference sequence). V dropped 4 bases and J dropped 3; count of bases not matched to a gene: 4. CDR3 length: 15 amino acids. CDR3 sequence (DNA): TGTGCCAGCAGCTCCCGGACAGGGGGCGAAGAGACCCAGTACTTC. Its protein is CASSSRTGGEETQYF.

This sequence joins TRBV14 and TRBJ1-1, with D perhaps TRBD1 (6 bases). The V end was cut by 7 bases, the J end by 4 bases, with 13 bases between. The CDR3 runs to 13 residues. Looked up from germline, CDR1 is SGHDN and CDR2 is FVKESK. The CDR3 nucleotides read TGTGCCAGCATCGTTCAGGGGACCACTGAAGCTTTCTTT. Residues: CASIVQGTTEAFF.

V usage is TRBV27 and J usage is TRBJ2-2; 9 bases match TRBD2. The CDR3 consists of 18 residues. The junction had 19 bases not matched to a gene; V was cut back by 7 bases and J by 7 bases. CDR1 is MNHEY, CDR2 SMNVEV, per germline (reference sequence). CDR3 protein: CASNPRVSGSLLGGELFF. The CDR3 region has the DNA TGTGCCAGCAACCCTCGGGTTAGCGGGAGCCTTTTGGGCGGGGAGCTGTTTTTT.

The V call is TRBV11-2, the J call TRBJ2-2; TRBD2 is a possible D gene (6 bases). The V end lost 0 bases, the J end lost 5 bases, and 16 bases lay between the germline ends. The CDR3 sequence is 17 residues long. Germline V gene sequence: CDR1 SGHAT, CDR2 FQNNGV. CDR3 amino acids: CASSLELAPTGTGELFF. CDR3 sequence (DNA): TGTGCCAGCAGCTTAGAACTAGCTCCTACGGGGACCGGGGAGCTGTTTTTT. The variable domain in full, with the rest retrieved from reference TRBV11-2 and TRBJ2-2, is EAGVAQSPRYKIIEKRQSVAFWCNPISGHATLYWYQQILGQGPKLLIQFQNNGVVDDSQLPKDRFSAERLKGVDSTLKIQPAKLEDSAVYLCASSLELAPTGTGELFFGEGSRLTVL.

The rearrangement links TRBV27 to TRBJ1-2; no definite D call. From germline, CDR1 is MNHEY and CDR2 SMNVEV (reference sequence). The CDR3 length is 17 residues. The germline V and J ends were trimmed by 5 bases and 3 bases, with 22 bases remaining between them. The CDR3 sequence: CASSPPGLLAFDYGYTF. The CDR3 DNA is TGTGCCAGCAGTCCACCAGGACTCCTTGCCTTTGACTATGGCTACACCTTC.

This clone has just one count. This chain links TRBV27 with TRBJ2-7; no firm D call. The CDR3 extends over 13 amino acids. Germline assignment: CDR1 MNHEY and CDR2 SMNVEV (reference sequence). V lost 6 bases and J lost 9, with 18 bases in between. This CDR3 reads CASRPLLRIGQYF. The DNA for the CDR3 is TGTGCCAGCAGGCCCCTTTTGAGAATCGGGCAGTACTTC.

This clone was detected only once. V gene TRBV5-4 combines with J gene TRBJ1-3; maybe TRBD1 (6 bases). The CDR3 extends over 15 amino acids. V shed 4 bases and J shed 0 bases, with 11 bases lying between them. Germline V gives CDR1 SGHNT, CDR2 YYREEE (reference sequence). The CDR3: CASSRGQISGNTIYF. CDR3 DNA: TGTGCCAGCAGCCGAGGACAGATCTCTGGAAACACCATATATTTT.

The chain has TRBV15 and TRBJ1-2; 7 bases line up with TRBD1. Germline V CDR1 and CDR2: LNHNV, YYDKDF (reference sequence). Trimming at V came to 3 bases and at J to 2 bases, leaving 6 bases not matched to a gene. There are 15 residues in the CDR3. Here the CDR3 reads CATSSAGTANYGYTF. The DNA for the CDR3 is TGTGCCACCAGCAGTGCCGGGACAGCAAACTATGGCTACACCTTC. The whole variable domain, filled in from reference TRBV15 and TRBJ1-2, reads DAMVIQNPRYQVTQFGKPVTLSCSQTLNHNVMYWYQQKSSQAPKLLFHYYDKDFNNEADTPDNFQSRRPNTSFCFLDIRSPGLGDTAMYLCATSSAGTANYGYTFGSGTRLTVV.

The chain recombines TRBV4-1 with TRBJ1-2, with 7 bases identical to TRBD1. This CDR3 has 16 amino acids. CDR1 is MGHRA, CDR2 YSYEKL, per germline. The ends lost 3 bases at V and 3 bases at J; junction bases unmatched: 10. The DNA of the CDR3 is TGCGCCAGCAGCCACGTGGGACAGTCCCTCTACTATGGCTACACCTTC. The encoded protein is CASSHVGQSLYYGYTF.

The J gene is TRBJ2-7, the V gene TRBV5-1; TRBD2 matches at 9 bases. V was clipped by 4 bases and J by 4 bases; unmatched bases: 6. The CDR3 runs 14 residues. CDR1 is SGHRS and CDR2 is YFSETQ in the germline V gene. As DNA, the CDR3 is TGCGCCAGCAGCGCAGGGACTAGCACGTACGAGCAGTACTTC. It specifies CASSAGTSTYEQYF. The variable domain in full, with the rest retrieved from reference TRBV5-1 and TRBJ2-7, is KAGVTQTPRYLIKTRGQQVTLSCSPISGHRSVSWYQQTPGQGLQFLFEYFSETQRNKGNFPGRFSGRQFSNSRSEMNVSTLELGDSALYLCASSAGTSTYEQYFGPGTRLTVT.

CDR3 bases: TGTGCCAGCAGGCAAAAGACAGGTGGCCTCTATGGCTACACCTTC. It encodes CASRQKTGGLYGYTF. The gene calls are TRBV28 and TRBJ1-2, with D tentatively TRBD1 (6 bases). In germline, CDR1 is MDHEN, CDR2 SYDVKM. This CDR3 comprises 15 residues. V was trimmed by 6 bases and J by 4 bases, leaving 18 bases between them.

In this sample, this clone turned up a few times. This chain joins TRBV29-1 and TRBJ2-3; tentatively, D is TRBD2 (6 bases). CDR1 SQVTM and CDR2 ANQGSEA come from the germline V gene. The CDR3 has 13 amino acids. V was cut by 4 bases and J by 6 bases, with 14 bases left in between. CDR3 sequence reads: CSVGGEEWDTQYF. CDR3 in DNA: TGCAGCGTTGGAGGGGAGGAATGGGATACGCAGTATTTT.

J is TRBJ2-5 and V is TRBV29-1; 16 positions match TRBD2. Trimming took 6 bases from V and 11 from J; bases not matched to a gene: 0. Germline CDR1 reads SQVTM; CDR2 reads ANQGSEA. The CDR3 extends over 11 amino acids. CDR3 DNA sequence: TGCAGCGTGGGACTAGCGGGAGGGCAGTACTTC. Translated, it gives CSVGLAGGQYF.

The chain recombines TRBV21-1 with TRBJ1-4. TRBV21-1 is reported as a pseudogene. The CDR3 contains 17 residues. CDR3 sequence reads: CASSKGTGEGTNEKLFF. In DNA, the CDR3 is TGTGCCAGCAGCAAAGGGACGGGGGAGGGAACTAATGAAAAACTGTTTTTT.

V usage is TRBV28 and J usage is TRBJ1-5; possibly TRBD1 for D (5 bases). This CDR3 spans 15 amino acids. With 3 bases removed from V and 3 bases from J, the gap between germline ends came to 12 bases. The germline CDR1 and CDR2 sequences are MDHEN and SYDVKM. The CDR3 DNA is TGTGCCAGCAGTTTGCGTGGGGCTATCAATCAGCCCCAGCATTTT. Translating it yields CASSLRGAINQPQHF.

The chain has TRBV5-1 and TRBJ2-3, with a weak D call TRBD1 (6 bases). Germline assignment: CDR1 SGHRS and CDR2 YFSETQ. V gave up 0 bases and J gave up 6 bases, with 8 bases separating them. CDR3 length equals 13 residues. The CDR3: CASSLVRGDTQYF. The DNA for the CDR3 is TGCGCCAGCAGCTTGGTAAGGGGGGATACGCAGTATTTT.

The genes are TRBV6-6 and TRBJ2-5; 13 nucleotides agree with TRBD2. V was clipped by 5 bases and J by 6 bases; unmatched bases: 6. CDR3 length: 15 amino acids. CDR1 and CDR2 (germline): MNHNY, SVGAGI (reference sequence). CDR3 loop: CASSQTSGGAQTQYF. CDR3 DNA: TGTGCCAGCAGTCAAACTAGCGGGGGGGCCCAGACCCAGTACTTC.

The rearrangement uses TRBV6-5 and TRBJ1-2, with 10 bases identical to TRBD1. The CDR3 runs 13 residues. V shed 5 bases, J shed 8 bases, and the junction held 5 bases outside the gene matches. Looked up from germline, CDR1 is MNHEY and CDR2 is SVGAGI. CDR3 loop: CASSPGTGVGYTF. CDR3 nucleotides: TGTGCCAGCAGTCCCGGGACAGGGGTCGGCTACACCTTC.

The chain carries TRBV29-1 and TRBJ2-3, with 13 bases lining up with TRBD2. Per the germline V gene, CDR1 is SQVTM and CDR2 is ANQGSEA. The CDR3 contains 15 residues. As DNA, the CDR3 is TGCAGGGTGGCTGGACTAGCGGGAGTAGAAAATACGCAGTATTTT. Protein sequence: CRVAGLAGVENTQYF.

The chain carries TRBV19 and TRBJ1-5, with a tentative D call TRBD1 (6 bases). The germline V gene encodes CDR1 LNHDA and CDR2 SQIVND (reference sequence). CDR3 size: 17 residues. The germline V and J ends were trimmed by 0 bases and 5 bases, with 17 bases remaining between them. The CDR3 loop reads CASSIEGDRRIHQPQHF. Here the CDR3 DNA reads TGTGCCAGTAGTATAGAAGGAGACAGGAGGATCCATCAGCCCCAGCATTTT.

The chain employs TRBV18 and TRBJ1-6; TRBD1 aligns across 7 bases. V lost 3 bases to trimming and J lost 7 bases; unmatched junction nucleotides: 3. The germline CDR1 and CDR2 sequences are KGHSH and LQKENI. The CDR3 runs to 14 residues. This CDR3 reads CASSPGQMNSPLHF. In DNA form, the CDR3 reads TGTGCCAGCTCACCGGGACAGATGAATTCACCCCTCCACTTT.

The CDR3 loop is CASSLAGQGFLYEQYF. The CDR3 DNA reads as TGCGCCAGCAGCTTGGCCGGTCAGGGGTTTTTGTACGAGCAGTACTTC. The genes are TRBV5-1 and TRBJ2-7, with D possibly TRBD1 on 6 matching bases. Germline CDR1 reads SGHRS; CDR2 reads YFSETQ. The CDR3 consists of 16 residues. Between the trimmed V and J ends, which lost 0 bases and 4 bases, there was a span of 17 bases.

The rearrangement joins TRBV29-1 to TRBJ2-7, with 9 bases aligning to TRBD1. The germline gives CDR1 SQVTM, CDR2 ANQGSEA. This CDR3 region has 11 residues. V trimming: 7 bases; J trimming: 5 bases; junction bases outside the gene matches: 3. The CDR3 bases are TGCAGCGGAGGGACAGGGCACGAGCAGTACTTC. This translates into CSGGTGHEQYF.

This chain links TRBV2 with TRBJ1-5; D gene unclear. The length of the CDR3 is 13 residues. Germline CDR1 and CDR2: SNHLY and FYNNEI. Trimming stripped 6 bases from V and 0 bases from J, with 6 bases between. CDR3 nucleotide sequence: TGTGCCAGCAGGCTCTATAGCAATCAGCCCCAGCATTTT. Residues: CASRLYSNQPQHF.

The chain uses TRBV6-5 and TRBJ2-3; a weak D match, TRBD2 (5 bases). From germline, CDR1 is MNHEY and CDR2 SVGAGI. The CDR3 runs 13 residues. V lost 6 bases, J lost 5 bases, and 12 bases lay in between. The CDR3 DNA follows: TGTGCCAGCAGCCCCACTAGAAAAGATACGCAGTATTTT. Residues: CASSPTRKDTQYF.

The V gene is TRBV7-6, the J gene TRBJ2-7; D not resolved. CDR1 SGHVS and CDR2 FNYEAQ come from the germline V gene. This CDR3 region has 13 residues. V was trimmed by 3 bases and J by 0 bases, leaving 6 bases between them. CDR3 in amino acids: CASSFASSYEQYF. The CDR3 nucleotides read TGTGCCAGCAGCTTCGCCAGCTCCTACGAGCAGTACTTC.

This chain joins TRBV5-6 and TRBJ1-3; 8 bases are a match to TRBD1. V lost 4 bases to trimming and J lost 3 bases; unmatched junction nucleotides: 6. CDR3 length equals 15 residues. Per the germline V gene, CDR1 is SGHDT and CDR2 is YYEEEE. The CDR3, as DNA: TGTGCCAGCAGCGACCCAGGGGGCCTTGGAAACACCATATATTTT. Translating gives CASSDPGGLGNTIYF.

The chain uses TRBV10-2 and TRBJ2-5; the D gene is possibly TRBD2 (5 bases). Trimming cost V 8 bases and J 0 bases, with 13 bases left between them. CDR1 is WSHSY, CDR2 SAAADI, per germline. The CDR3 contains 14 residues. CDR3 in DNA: TGCGCCAGCGCCTTACTAGGAAACCAAGAGACCCAGTACTTC. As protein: CASALLGNQETQYF.

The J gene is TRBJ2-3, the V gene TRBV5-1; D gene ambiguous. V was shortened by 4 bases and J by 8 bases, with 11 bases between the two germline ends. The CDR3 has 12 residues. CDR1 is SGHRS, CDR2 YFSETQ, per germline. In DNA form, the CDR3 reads TGCGCCAGCAGCGCAGACTTTAGTACGCAGTATTTT. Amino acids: CASSADFSTQYF.

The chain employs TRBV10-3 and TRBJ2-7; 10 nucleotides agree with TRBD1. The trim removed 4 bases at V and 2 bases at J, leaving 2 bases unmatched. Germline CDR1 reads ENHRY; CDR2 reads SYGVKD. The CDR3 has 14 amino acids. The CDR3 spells CAISGQGAPYEQYF. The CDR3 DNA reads TGTGCCATCAGTGGACAGGGGGCCCCCTACGAGCAGTACTTC.